One and the same sample provided the 29 T cell receptor beta chains below, sequenced in a study of T cell repertoires in cytomegalovirus infection. MiXCR, run by TCRdb on the reads, gives a single entry per CDR3 protein. Of about 900,000 distinct CDR3 sequences in the sample, about a third are singletons; the top ten hold around 15%. Their antigen targets remain unknown. The specimen comprised cultured CD8+ T cells from PBMCs, sampled from culture after CMV antigen stimulation. The receptors were sampled from a human donor in good health (CMV status not recorded). Some clones in this sample may be carry-over from other donors' samples.

The chain has TRBV6-6 and TRBJ2-7; 7 bases align to TRBD2. Germline V gives CDR1 MNHNY, CDR2 SVGAGI (reference sequence). V gave up 11 bases and J gave up 0 bases; unmatched junction bases: 4. This CDR3 comprises 12 residues. Here the CDR3 DNA reads TGTGCCGCCGGGGGGAACTCCTACGAGCAGTACTTC. Protein sequence: CAAGGNSYEQYF.

This chain links TRBV14 with TRBJ2-3; no definite D call. V lost 0 bases, J lost 1 base, and 8 bases lay in between. Germline V lookup: CDR1 SGHDN, CDR2 FVKESK. The CDR3 has 15 residues. CDR3 sequence reads: CASSQDSQGTDTQYF. CDR3 nucleotide sequence: TGTGCCAGCAGCCAAGATTCGCAGGGCACAGATACGCAGTATTTT.

Many counts were recorded for this clonotype. V is TRBV7-6 and J is TRBJ1-5; no definite D call. The CDR3 is 15 amino acids. Trimming cost V 5 bases and J 4 bases, with 15 bases left between them. Germline CDR1 is SGHVS and CDR2 is FNYEAQ. The CDR3: CASSRNPDQNQPQHF. The CDR3 DNA follows: TGTGCCAGCAGCCGAAATCCCGATCAAAATCAGCCCCAGCATTTT.

At least ten counts were recorded for this clonotype. The rearrangement links TRBV18 to TRBJ2-3; D gene ambiguous. The CDR3 has 13 amino acids. V lost 6 bases and J lost 2, with 9 bases in between. Germline CDR1 KGHSH, CDR2 LQKENI. The CDR3 nucleotides are TGTGCCAGCTCCCCCTCCACCACAGATACGCAGTATTTT. Translation gives CASSPSTTDTQYF.

This clonotype occurred many times. The junction does not match germline at one end; this may be a read error. This chain connects TRBV5-1 to TRBJ2-1; 7 bases align to TRBD1. This CDR3 region has 14 residues. Germline V gene data show CDR1 as SGHRS and CDR2 as YFSETQ. The CDR3 sequence is CASSSGTDYNEQFF. CDR3 nucleotides: TGTGCCAGCAGCTCCGGGACAGATTACAATGAGCAGTTCTTC.

Only a few counts were recorded for this clonotype. CDR3 loop: CASRSGSYIDIQYF. CDR3 coding DNA: TGTGCCAGCAGATCCGGGTCATATATTGACATTCAGTACTTC. The V gene is TRBV27, the J gene TRBJ2-4; D not certain. Germline values: CDR1 MNHEY, CDR2 SMNVEV (reference sequence). The germline V and J ends were trimmed by 6 bases and 8 bases, with 17 bases remaining between them. CDR3 length equals 14 residues.

This clonotype was seen a few times. The CDR3 sequence: CASSETRRRGGNTEAFF. The CDR3 DNA reads TGTGCCAGCAGTGAAACGAGAAGAAGGGGAGGGAACACTGAAGCTTTCTTT. This chain connects TRBV6-1 to TRBJ1-1; D is perhaps TRBD1 (5 bases). Germline V gene sequence: CDR1 MNHNS, CDR2 SASEGT. Trimming removed 2 bases from V and 1 base from J, with 17 bases in between. There are 17 residues in the CDR3.

The rearrangement links TRBV9 to TRBJ2-5; 11 bases fit TRBD2. This CDR3 has 13 amino acids. The trim removed 6 bases at V and 4 bases at J, leaving 2 bases unmatched. CDR1 and CDR2 from the germline V gene are SGDLS and YYNGEE. This CDR3 is CASNLAGGETQYF. The DNA of the CDR3 is TGTGCCAGCAACCTAGCGGGGGGAGAGACCCAGTACTTC.

Turning to this clonotype: Since a much larger clone is just one base distant, this may be a read error. DNA for the CDR3: TGTGCCAACAGCTCGGGTACCATCCAGGGGGCAGGAACTAATGAAAAACTGTTTTTT. This encodes CANSSGTIQGAGTNEKLFF. V usage is TRBV7-6 and J usage is TRBJ1-4; 8 positions match TRBD1. Germline loops: CDR1 SGHVS, CDR2 FNYEAQ. CDR3 length equals 19 residues. Looking up the rest from reference TRBV7-6 and TRBJ1-4 gives the full variable domain: GAGVSQSPRYKVTKRGQDVALRCDPISGHVSLYWYRQALGQGPEFLTYFNYEAQQDKSGLPNDRFSAERPEGSISTLTIQRTEQRDSAMYRCANSSGTIQGAGTNEKLFFGSGTQLSVL.

This clonotype is a singleton in its sample. The V gene is TRBV27, the J gene TRBJ1-6; D not certain. V was cut by 1 base and J by 4 bases, with 5 bases left in between. Germline CDR1 reads MNHEY; CDR2 reads SMNVEV (reference sequence). The length of the CDR3 is 14 residues. The CDR3, as DNA: TGTGCCAGCAGTTTATTGCAGTATAATTCACCCCTCCACTTT. It yields the protein CASSLLQYNSPLHF.

This clonotype is a singleton in its sample. The chain links TRBV2 to TRBJ2-3, with 7 bases that match TRBD1. The length of the CDR3 is 15 residues. The V gene's germline CDR1 is SNHLY and CDR2 FYNNEI. J lost 6 bases, V lost 6 bases, and 12 bases had no gene match. The DNA for the CDR3 is TGTGCCAGCAGATTTGACAGGGCCCTCGGGGATACGCAGTATTTT. This encodes CASRFDRALGDTQYF. The full variable domain, in which reference TRBV2 and TRBJ2-3 provide the parts outside the CDR3, is EPEVTQTPSHQVTQMGQEVILRCVPISNHLYFYWYRQILGQKVEFLVSFYNNEISEKSEIFDDQFSVERPDGSNFTLKIRSTKLEDSAMYFCASRFDRALGDTQYFGPGTRLTVL.

Only a few counts were recorded for this clonotype. This chain links TRBV11-2 with TRBJ2-5; D is unresolved. V lost 0 bases, J lost 5 bases, and 16 bases lay in between. This CDR3 spans 16 amino acids. The germline gives CDR1 SGHAT, CDR2 FQNNGV. In DNA, the CDR3 is TGTGCCAGCAGCTTAGAGGACGGTGTTTTTTGGGAGACCCAGTACTTC. Translated, it gives CASSLEDGVFWETQYF.

This clonotype came up a few times. CDR3 residues: CSARDLRAGLEQFF. In nucleotides, the CDR3 is TGCAGTGCTAGAGATCTCCGAGCCGGCCTTGAGCAGTTCTTC. The chain is built from TRBV20-1 and TRBJ2-1, with unresolved D. Germline V CDR1 and CDR2: DFQATT, SNEGSKA (reference sequence). Trimming removed 0 bases at V and 9 bases at J, with 15 bases between. The CDR3 extends over 14 amino acids.

J is TRBJ2-4 and V is TRBV13; D perhaps matches TRBD2 (6 bases). The ends were cut back, 4 bases at V and 2 bases at J, with 15 bases in the middle. The CDR3 contains 16 residues. Germline loops: CDR1 PRHDT, CDR2 FYEKMQ (reference sequence). CDR3 nucleotides: TGTGCCAGCAGCTCTAATGTTGGGGGGACCAAAAACATTCAGTACTTC. It is translated as CASSSNVGGTKNIQYF.

With regard to this clonotype: A much larger clone lies a single base off, so this may be a read error. The chain combines TRBV7-6 with TRBJ1-1; D gene unclear. Germline CDR1 and CDR2: SGHVS and FNYEAQ. The CDR3 consists of 16 residues. The CDR3 bases are TGTGCCGGCAGCGTTACAACCCCAGGAACGAACACTGAAGCTTTCTTT. Protein sequence: CAGSVTTPGTNTEAFF.

This clonotype was seen a few times. This chain connects TRBV6-1 to TRBJ1-2; D not certain. Trimming removed 3 bases at V and 0 bases at J, with 8 bases between. The germline V gene encodes CDR1 MNHNS and CDR2 SASEGT. The CDR3 covers 14 residues. CDR3 bases: TGTGCCAGCAGTGAGGAGGGAGCTAACTATGGCTACACCTTC. Translating gives CASSEEGANYGYTF.

This clonotype was seen a handful of times. At one end, the junction sequence differs from germline, possibly due to a read error. The chain combines TRBV7-6 with TRBJ2-1; no clear D. CDR3 length equals 15 residues. The V gene's germline CDR1 is SGHVS and CDR2 FNYEAQ. CDR3 sequence: CASSPGPNIYNEQFF. The CDR3 DNA follows: TGTGCTAGCAGCCCGGGTCCCAACATCTACAATGAGCAGTTCTTC.

CDR3 nucleotide sequence: TGTGCCAGCAGCTCCCGTCGGGATAGGGCTGAAGAAGCTTTCTTT. Translation gives CASSSRRDRAEEAFF. The V gene is TRBV7-2, the J gene TRBJ1-1; D remains ambiguous. Trimming removed 4 bases from V and 8 bases from J, with 20 bases in between. The germline CDR1 and CDR2 sequences are SGHTA and FQGNSA. The CDR3 runs 15 residues.

The chain uses TRBV9 and TRBJ2-5, with D tentatively TRBD2 (7 bases). V was pared by 3 bases and J by 5 bases, with 17 bases between. Per the germline V gene, CDR1 is SGDLS and CDR2 is YYNGEE. This CDR3 region has 15 residues. The CDR3 reads CASSGAGALRETQYF. The CDR3 DNA sequence: TGTGCCAGCAGCGGTGCGGGGGCCCTCCGGGAGACCCAGTACTTC.

Comments on this clonotype: A clone one base away is much larger, so this may be a read error. The chain combines TRBV7-8 with TRBJ2-3; D gene unclear. The CDR3 contains 17 residues. Per germline, CDR1 SGHVS and CDR2 FQNEAQ. The CDR3 sequence is CTSSLIGSPQETDTQYF. CDR3 coding DNA: TGTACCAGCAGCCTCATTGGTTCCCCTCAGGAGACAGATACGCAGTATTTT.

This clonotype has at least ten counts. The J gene is TRBJ2-3, the V gene TRBV7-9, with D possibly matching TRBD2 (6 bases). Trimming took 8 bases from V and 2 from J, leaving 11 bases between them. CDR1 is SEHNR, CDR2 FQNEAQ, per germline (reference sequence). The CDR3 loop spans 13 amino acids. The DNA for the CDR3 is TGTGCCAGCTTTGGGGGGTCCACAGATACGCAGTATTTT. Residues: CASFGGSTDTQYF.

This clonotype has just one count. The chain recombines TRBV27 with TRBJ2-6; 9 bases line up with TRBD1. This CDR3 comprises 16 residues. Germline V gene lookup returns CDR1 MNHEY and CDR2 SMNVEV (reference sequence). J was trimmed by 0 bases and V by 7 bases; bases with no gene match: 4. The CDR3 nucleotides are TGTGCCAGCACACAGGGGGCCTACTCTGGGGCCAACGTCCTGACTTTC. This translates into CASTQGAYSGANVLTF.

The chain carries TRBV12-3 or TRBV12-4 and TRBJ1-6, with D possibly being TRBD1 (5 bases). The CDR3 totals 16 residues. Trimming removed 6 bases from V and 9 bases from J, with 21 bases in between. This chain's CDR3 is CASRGGGWDASSPLHF. The CDR3 DNA reads as TGTGCCAGCAGGGGGGGGGGATGGGACGCTAGTTCACCCCTCCACTTT.

Only a few counts were recorded for this clonotype. V gene TRBV27 combines with J gene TRBJ2-3, with 9 bases lining up with TRBD1. J lost 2 bases, V lost 5 bases, and 8 bases had no gene match. CDR1 and CDR2 (germline): MNHEY, SMNVEV (reference sequence). This CDR3 is built from 16 residues. In nucleotides, the CDR3 is TGTGCCAGCAGTGATGGGGGACAGGGTGTCACAGATACGCAGTATTTT. This translates into CASSDGGQGVTDTQYF.

J is TRBJ2-3 and V is TRBV5-1; the match to TRBD1 covers 9 bases. The germline CDR1 and CDR2 sequences are SGHRS and YFSETQ. J lost 3 bases, V lost 1 base, and 9 bases had no gene match. CDR3 size: 17 residues. The CDR3 nucleotides read TGCGCCAGCAGCTTGATTTGGACAGGGGTAGAAACAGATACGCAGTATTTT. Translated: CASSLIWTGVETDTQYF.

Note on this clonotype: Being one base from a much bigger clone, this may be a read error. The V gene is TRBV7-2, the J gene TRBJ1-1; a weak D match, TRBD1 (5 bases). CDR1 and CDR2 from the germline V gene are SGHTA and FQGNSA. The CDR3 consists of 15 residues. Written as DNA, the CDR3 is TGTGCCAGCATCAGGACCGGACAAGTGAACACTGAAGTTTTCTTT. Protein: CASIRTGQVNTEVFF. The full variable domain, completed using reference TRBV7-2 and TRBJ1-1, is GAGVSQSPSNKVTEKGKDVELRCDPISGHTALYWYRQSLGQGLEFLIYFQGNSAPDKSGLPSDRFSAERTGGSVSTLTIQRTQQEDSAVYLCASIRTGQVNTEVFFGQGTRLTVV.

The V gene is TRBV7-6, the J gene TRBJ2-7, with 8 bases lining up with TRBD1. The CDR3 covers 13 residues. V lost 5 bases, J lost 6 bases, and 6 bases stayed unmatched. Germline CDR1 is SGHVS and CDR2 is FNYEAQ. CDR3 in DNA: TGTGCCAGCAGCCCCAGACAGGGGCGCGAGCAGTACGTC. Translating gives CASSPRQGREQYV.

This sequence joins TRBV24-1 and TRBJ2-1; TRBD2 matches 15 bases. J was trimmed by 2 bases and V by 2 bases; bases with no gene match: 6. The germline V gene has CDR1 KGHDR and CDR2 SFDVKD. CDR3 size: 19 residues. Written as DNA, the CDR3 is TGTGCCACCAGTGATTCCCAAGGGACTAGCGGGGGGCCCTACAATGAGCAGTTCTTC. It encodes CATSDSQGTSGGPYNEQFF.

This clonotype was counted at least ten times. The genes are TRBV7-2 and TRBJ1-2; no reliable D call. V was pared by 7 bases and J by 3 bases, with 18 bases between. Germline CDR1 reads SGHTA; CDR2 reads FQGNSA. This CDR3 is built from 15 residues. CDR3 residues: CASTLQGIPHYGYTF. The CDR3 coding sequence is TGTGCCAGCACCCTCCAAGGAATCCCTCACTATGGCTACACCTTC.